Listed below are T cell receptor beta chains from one sample, sequenced in a study of cytomegalovirus exposure and HLA in healthy donors. The repertoire was sequenced with immunoSEQ multiplex PCR; TCRdb's copy has only in-frame clones and lacks some. Found here are around 120,000 clones, about 74% of them singletons; the top ten hold 2.5% to 3.5%. Sequencing was carried out using PBMCs. All receptors come from a woman in her 40s in good health and CMV-seropositive. CDR3s include the opening cysteine and the closing phenylalanine or tryptophan. D genes are given only for firm matches. Size tells how often a clone was seen (once, few, many) or the class of an expanded clone, and some rows leave it out.

d_call: TRBD1; j_call: TRBJ2-2; clone_size: .; v_call: TRBV19; cdr3_aa: CASSQGQGVVEELFF; cdr3_nt: TGTGCCAGTAGCCAGGGACAGGGGGTAGTAGAGGAGCTGTTTTTT
d_call: .; j_call: TRBJ2-7; clone_size: .; v_call: TRBV6-6; cdr3_aa: CASSYSGSYEQYF; cdr3_nt: TGTGCCAGCAGTTACTCAGGGAGTTACGAGCAGTACTTC
d_call: .; j_call: TRBJ2-1; clone_size: few; v_call: TRBV7-2; cdr3_aa: CASTILPTDNEQFF; cdr3_nt: TGTGCCAGCACCATTCTCCCTACCGACAATGAGCAGTTCTTC
d_call: .; j_call: TRBJ1-1; clone_size: .; v_call: TRBV5-5; cdr3_aa: CASSLDSDTEAFF; cdr3_nt: TGTGCCAGCAGCTTGGACAGTGACACTGAAGCTTTCTTT
d_call: TRBD2; j_call: TRBJ2-7; clone_size: .; v_call: TRBV4-3; cdr3_aa: CASSPGTSVREQYF; cdr3_nt: TGCGCCAGCAGCCCCGGGACTAGCGTGAGGGAGCAGTACTTC
d_call: .; j_call: TRBJ2-7; clone_size: .; v_call: TRBV6-6; cdr3_aa: CASSYRGSSYEQYF; cdr3_nt: TGTGCCAGCAGTTATAGGGGGAGCTCCTACGAGCAGTACTTC
d_call: TRBD1; j_call: TRBJ1-1; clone_size: .; v_call: TRBV5-1; cdr3_aa: CASSFTGGMDTEAFF; cdr3_nt: TGCGCCAGCAGCTTTACAGGGGGTATGGACACTGAAGCTTTCTTT
d_call: .; j_call: TRBJ1-6; clone_size: .; v_call: TRBV7-2; cdr3_aa: CASLSRGLPLHF; cdr3_nt: TGTGCCAGCCTCAGTAGGGGTTTACCCCTCCACTTT
d_call: .; j_call: TRBJ1-5; clone_size: .; v_call: TRBV5-1; cdr3_aa: CASSVDRNQPQHF; cdr3_nt: TGCGCCAGCAGCGTCGACAGAAATCAGCCCCAGCATTTT
d_call: TRBD2; j_call: TRBJ2-7; clone_size: .; v_call: TRBV5-6; cdr3_aa: CASSRPGGLANEQYF; cdr3_nt: TGTGCCAGCAGCCGGCCCGGGGGACTAGCAAACGAGCAGTACTTC
d_call: TRBD2; j_call: TRBJ2-7; clone_size: .; v_call: TRBV19; cdr3_aa: CASSTLLAGAYEQYF; cdr3_nt: TGTGCCAGTAGTACTCTACTAGCGGGGGCATACGAGCAGTACTTC
d_call: TRBD1; j_call: TRBJ1-6; clone_size: .; v_call: TRBV5-1; cdr3_aa: CASSLSWDSSPPLHF; cdr3_nt: TGCGCCAGCAGCTTGTCGTGGGACAGTTCTCCACCCCTCCACTTT
d_call: TRBD1; j_call: TRBJ1-2; clone_size: few; v_call: TRBV10-3; cdr3_aa: CAISESRYDRGQGGYTF; cdr3_nt: TGTGCCATCAGTGAGTCCAGATATGACAGGGGGCAAGGTGGCTACACCTTC
d_call: .; j_call: TRBJ2-7; clone_size: .; v_call: TRBV25-1; cdr3_aa: CASSEVGGGSYEQYF; cdr3_nt: TGTGCCAGCAGTGAGGTTGGCGGCGGATCCTACGAGCAGTACTTC
d_call: .; j_call: TRBJ2-7; clone_size: .; v_call: TRBV16; cdr3_aa: CASSRAQGPISYEQYF; cdr3_nt: TGTGCCAGCAGCCGGGCACAGGGTCCGATCTCCTACGAGCAGTACTTC
d_call: .; j_call: TRBJ2-7; clone_size: once; v_call: TRBV10-2; cdr3_aa: CASSEWTATYEQYF; cdr3_nt: TGCGCCAGCAGCGAGTGGACTGCTACCTACGAGCAGTACTTC
d_call: .; j_call: TRBJ2-5; clone_size: .; v_call: TRBV6-6; cdr3_aa: CASSSPQGLWEQYF; cdr3_nt: TGTGCCAGCAGTTCCCCCCAGGGGTTGTGGGAGCAGTACTTC
d_call: .; j_call: TRBJ1-5; clone_size: few; v_call: TRBV7-6; cdr3_aa: CASSPSKSGGSGNQPQHF; cdr3_nt: TGTGCCAGCAGTCCCTCAAAAAGCGGGGGCAGCGGCAATCAGCCCCAGCATTTT
d_call: TRBD1; j_call: TRBJ1-2; clone_size: .; v_call: TRBV29-1; cdr3_aa: CSVERPRTGGEGYTF; cdr3_nt: TGCAGCGTTGAACGCCCACGGACAGGGGGCGAGGGCTACACCTTC
d_call: TRBD1; j_call: TRBJ1-2; clone_size: few; v_call: TRBV5-1; cdr3_aa: CASSLEDRVSYF; cdr3_nt: TGCGCCAGCAGCTTGGAGGACAGGGTATCCTACTTC
d_call: .; j_call: TRBJ1-2; clone_size: .; v_call: TRBV5-1; cdr3_aa: CASSLADYGYTF; cdr3_nt: TGCGCCAGCAGCTTGGCCGACTATGGCTACACCTTC
d_call: TRBD2; j_call: TRBJ2-7; clone_size: few; v_call: TRBV5-4; cdr3_aa: CASSSGLAGRGEQYF; cdr3_nt: TGTGCCAGCAGCTCGGGTCTAGCGGGGAGGGGCGAGCAGTACTTC
d_call: .; j_call: TRBJ2-7; clone_size: once; v_call: TRBV7-8; cdr3_aa: CASSLEYPFYEQYF; cdr3_nt: TGTGCCAGCAGCTTAGAATATCCCTTCTACGAGCAGTACTTC
d_call: .; j_call: TRBJ1-5; clone_size: .; v_call: TRBV19; cdr3_aa: CASRPPVGQPQHF; cdr3_nt: TGTGCCAGCCGCCCCCCGGTGGGCCAGCCCCAGCATTTT